This T cell receptor beta chain is from a study of blood T cell repertoires in COVID-19. Study at large: Italy, Spain and the United States were the sources of the convalescent and acute COVID-19 samples.

The CDR3 loop spans 15 amino acids. Germline lookup yields CDR1 LNHNV and CDR2 YYDKDF (reference sequence). Unmatched junction bases numbered 3, after V lost 1 base and J lost 5 bases. Study processing details: Cell counts per sample came from amplifying reference gene primers. Assay: immunoSEQ multiplex PCR; the TCRdb copy retains only in-frame clones and omits some. V and J calls and clone size are as listed in that table; D and trimming were resolved from the DNA. The table includes about 200,000 clones, under 90% detected once. The study recruited people aged about 18 to 90 years across approximately 23 US areas. Assignment of participants to cohorts was predicated upon participant-reported clinical history.

The receptor comes from a woman aged 25 to 39 with acute COVID-19. The sample was PBMCs or T cells enriched from blood (not recorded which). V is TRBV15 and J is TRBJ2-1, with 9 bases matching TRBD1. The CDR3, as DNA: TGTGCCACCAGCAGAGGACAGGGGGTTCACAATGAGCAGTTCTTC. This encodes CATSRGQGVHNEQFF.